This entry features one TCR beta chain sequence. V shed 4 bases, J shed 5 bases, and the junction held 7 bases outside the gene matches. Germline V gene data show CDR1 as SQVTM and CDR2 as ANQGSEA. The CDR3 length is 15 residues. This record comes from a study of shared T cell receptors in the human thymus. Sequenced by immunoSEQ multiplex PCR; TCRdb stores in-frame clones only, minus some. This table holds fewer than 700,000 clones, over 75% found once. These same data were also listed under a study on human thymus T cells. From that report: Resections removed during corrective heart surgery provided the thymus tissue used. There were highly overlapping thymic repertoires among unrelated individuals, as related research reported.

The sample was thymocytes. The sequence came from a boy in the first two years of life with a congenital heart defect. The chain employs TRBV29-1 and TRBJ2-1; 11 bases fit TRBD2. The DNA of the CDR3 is TGCAGCGTTGGCGCGGGACTAGCGGATAACAATGAGCAGTTCTTC. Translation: CSVGAGLADNNEQFF.